These 22 T cell receptor beta chains came from one sample sequenced in a study of T cell responses to AZD1222 COVID-19 vaccine. Method: immunoSEQ multiplex PCR; TCRdb's copy keeps in-frame clones and lacks some. This repertoire shows 70,000 to 90,000 clones, roughly 85% found once; its top ten account for 9.5% to 13%. The source was peripheral blood, collected 28 days after the second AZD1222 dose. Receptors originate from an adult who received the AZD1222 COVID-19 vaccine.

V gene TRBV7-9 combines with J gene TRBJ2-5; D is unresolved. V lost 3 bases, J lost 1 base, and 0 bases lay in between. The germline V gene encodes CDR1 SEHNR and CDR2 FQNEAQ (reference sequence). CDR3 length: 11 amino acids. The CDR3 loop is CASSFQETQYF. The CDR3 DNA is TGTGCCAGCAGCTTCCAAGAGACCCAGTACTTC.

The chain has TRBV7-9 and TRBJ1-5; maybe TRBD1 (6 bases). The V end lost 3 bases, the J end lost 7 bases, and 10 bases lay between the germline ends. The CDR3 loop spans 13 amino acids. In germline, CDR1 is SEHNR, CDR2 FQNEAQ (reference sequence). Written as DNA, the CDR3 is TGTGCCAGCAGCTTCGCAGGGGAACAGCCCCAGCATTTT. Translating it yields CASSFAGEQPQHF. Looking up the rest from reference TRBV7-9 and TRBJ1-5 gives the full variable domain: DTGVSQNPRHKITKRGQNVTFRCDPISEHNRLYWYRQTLGQGPEFLTYFQNEAQLEKSRLLSDRFSAERPKGSFSTLEIQRTEQGDSAMYLCASSFAGEQPQHFGDGTRLSIL.

In DNA, the CDR3 is TGCAGCGTTGCCGTTCTCAGGGAAGGCTACACCTTC. This gives the protein CSVAVLREGYTF. The chain links TRBV29-1 to TRBJ1-2; D perhaps matches TRBD1 (5 bases). The V end was cut by 4 bases, the J end by 8 bases, with 14 bases between. The CDR3 spans 12 residues. The V gene's germline CDR1 is SQVTM and CDR2 ANQGSEA.

This clone was detected only once. The V and J genes are TRBV6-5 and TRBJ1-1; unclear D gene. V lost 7 bases to trimming and J lost 7 bases, with 13 bases between them. The CDR3 extends over 12 amino acids. Germline CDR1 and CDR2: MNHEY and SVGAGI. The CDR3 sequence: CASTPRLGEAFF. CDR3 sequence (DNA): TGTGCCAGCACCCCTAGGCTGGGTGAAGCTTTCTTT.

The chain employs TRBV7-2 and TRBJ2-2; D is uncertain. The CDR3 loop spans 12 amino acids. The V end lost 1 base, the J end lost 13 bases, and 10 bases lay between the germline ends. Germline CDR1 is SGHTA and CDR2 is FQGNSA. The DNA of the CDR3 is TGTGCCAGCAGCTTAGACCGAAGGAGGCTGTTTTTT. Amino acid sequence: CASSLDRRRLFF.

The chain is built from TRBV5-1 and TRBJ1-2; tentative D call: TRBD1 (6 bases). With 6 bases removed from V and 1 base from J, the gap between germline ends came to 19 bases. The CDR3 has 16 amino acids. Germline V gives CDR1 SGHRS, CDR2 YFSETQ. This chain's CDR3 is CASNPETGRFNYGYTF. The CDR3 region has the DNA TGCGCCAGCAACCCCGAGACAGGCCGATTTAACTATGGCTACACCTTC.

The V call is TRBV29-1, the J call TRBJ1-2; TRBD1 agrees at 9 bases. The germline V gene encodes CDR1 SQVTM and CDR2 ANQGSEA. The ends lost 6 bases at V and 2 bases at J; junction bases unmatched: 7. CDR3 length equals 14 residues. The chain's CDR3 is CSVRTGVRNYGYTF. The CDR3 DNA follows: TGCAGCGTCCGGACAGGGGTGCGGAACTATGGCTACACCTTC. Combining the CDR3 with reference TRBV29-1 and TRBJ1-2 gives the whole variable domain SAVISQKPSRDICQRGTSLTIQCQVDSQVTMMFWYRQQPGQSLTLIATANQGSEATYESGFVIDKFPISRPNLTFSTLTVSNMSPEDSSIYLCSVRTGVRNYGYTFGSGTRLTVV.

J is TRBJ1-2 and V is TRBV29-1; D unresolved. This CDR3 has 12 residues. V was pared by 8 bases and J by 2 bases, with 12 bases between. CDR1 SQVTM and CDR2 ANQGSEA come from the germline V gene. CDR3 in DNA: TGCAGCACCTCCTGGGGAAACTATGGCTACACCTTC. Protein: CSTSWGNYGYTF.

The chain has TRBV10-3 and TRBJ2-1, with 8 bases identical to TRBD2. Germline-derived CDR1 and CDR2 are ENHRY and SYGVKD. The CDR3 is made up of 14 amino acids. The J segment lost 4 bases and the V segment lost 8 bases, leaving 7 bases of the junction unmatched. The CDR3: CAIQRENSYNEQFF. The CDR3, as DNA: TGTGCCATCCAGCGGGAGAACTCGTACAATGAGCAGTTCTTC.

V gene TRBV7-2 combines with J gene TRBJ2-7, with D possibly matching TRBD1 (5 bases). V lost 3 bases to trimming and J lost 2 bases, with 11 bases between them. This CDR3 comprises 14 residues. Germline V gene sequence: CDR1 SGHTA, CDR2 FQGNSA. The DNA of the CDR3 is TGTGCCAGCAGCTTTTCAGGGCTTACCTACGAGCAGTACGTC. It translates to CASSFSGLTYEQYV.

The V call is TRBV19, the J call TRBJ2-2; D is unclear. Germline lookup yields CDR1 LNHDA and CDR2 SQIVND (reference sequence). The CDR3 is made up of 16 amino acids. V shed 1 base and J shed 4 bases, with 13 bases lying between them. This CDR3 reads CASSIGAVIRTGELFF. DNA of the CDR3: TGTGCCAGTAGTATAGGGGCTGTAATCCGCACCGGGGAGCTGTTTTTT. Complete variable domain (other parts from reference TRBV19 and TRBJ2-2): DGGITQSPKYLFRKEGQNVTLSCEQNLNHDAMYWYRQDPGQGLRLIYYSQIVNDFQKGDIAEGYSVSREKKESFPLTVTSAQKNPTAFYLCASSIGAVIRTGELFFGEGSRLTVL.

This clone appeared a few times. V usage is TRBV18 and J usage is TRBJ1-4; 7 bases fit TRBD1. The CDR3 runs 16 residues. Germline-derived CDR1 and CDR2 are KGHSH and LQKENI. The V and J ends lost 3 bases and 5 bases, in that order; junction bases with no gene match: 9. CDR3 DNA: TGTGCCAGCTCACCGGCAGGGGGGGTCTCGAATGAAAAACTGTTTTTT. Translated: CASSPAGGVSNEKLFF.

The chain has TRBV9 and TRBJ1-1; no reliable D call. The CDR3 totals 12 residues. Trimming cost V 4 bases and J 4 bases, with 8 bases left between them. CDR1 SGDLS and CDR2 YYNGEE come from the germline V gene. DNA for the CDR3: TGTGCCAGCAGCTCGTCAGGCACTGAAGCTTTCTTT. This translates into CASSSSGTEAFF.

This clone showed up just once. The chain carries TRBV7-8 and TRBJ2-5; D assignment may be TRBD1 or TRBD2 (5 bases each). CDR1 is SGHVS and CDR2 is FQNEAQ in the germline V gene. The germline V and J ends were trimmed by 5 bases and 6 bases, with 7 bases remaining between them. The CDR3 consists of 11 residues. The CDR3 spells CASSQGQTQYF. As DNA, the CDR3 is TGTGCCAGCAGCCAGGGACAGACCCAGTACTTC.

V is TRBV3-1 (or the pseudogene TRBV3-2) and J is TRBJ2-2; D gene unclear. CDR3 length: 12 amino acids. CDR1 is LGHDT and CDR2 is YNNKEL in the germline V gene (reference sequence). The V and J ends lost 6 bases and 9 bases respectively, with 11 bases between them. CDR3 protein: CASSPNHRELFF. The CDR3 DNA follows: TGTGCCAGCAGTCCAAATCACCGGGAGCTGTTTTTT.

This chain connects TRBV4-3 to TRBJ2-5, with D unresolved. This CDR3 region has 14 residues. Trimming left V 0 bases short and J 5 bases short, with 10 bases between. The germline CDR1 and CDR2 sequences are LGHNA and YSLEER. The DNA of the CDR3 is TGCGCCAGCAGCCAAGAAGGGCATGGGGAGACCCAGTACTTC. Amino acids: CASSQEGHGETQYF.

A single count supports this clone. The chain combines TRBV28 with TRBJ2-3; D not certain. The V and J ends lost 7 bases and 2 bases respectively, with 10 bases between them. Germline V lookup: CDR1 MDHEN, CDR2 SYDVKM. The CDR3 contains 13 residues. In nucleotides, the CDR3 is TGTGCCAGCAAGGCCAGCTCCACAGATACGCAGTATTTT. It encodes CASKASSTDTQYF. Using reference TRBV28 and TRBJ2-3 for the parts outside the CDR3, the full variable domain is DVKVTQSSRYLVKRTGEKVFLECVQDMDHENMFWYRQDPGLGLRLIYFSYDVKMKEKGDIPEGYSVSREKKERFSLILESASTNQTSMYLCASKASSTDTQYFGPGTRLTVL.

The chain joins TRBV5-1 to TRBJ2-5; 7 nucleotides align to TRBD2. Germline V gene lookup returns CDR1 SGHRS and CDR2 YFSETQ. The CDR3 has 14 residues. Unmatched junction bases numbered 2, after V lost 2 bases and J lost 1 base. Here the CDR3 DNA reads TGCGCCAGCAGCTTCGGGGGGTCCCAAGAGACCCAGTACTTC. This sequence encodes CASSFGGSQETQYF.

The chain joins TRBV7-2 to TRBJ2-1; D is uncertain. Trimming stripped 5 bases from V and 6 bases from J, with 5 bases between. The CDR3 has 11 amino acids. CDR1 and CDR2 (germline): SGHTA, FQGNSA. The CDR3 region is CASSPRNEQFF. The CDR3 DNA follows: TGTGCCAGCAGCCCCCGCAATGAGCAGTTCTTC. The full variable domain, its missing parts supplied by reference TRBV7-2 and TRBJ2-1, is GAGVSQSPSNKVTEKGKDVELRCDPISGHTALYWYRQSLGQGLEFLIYFQGNSAPDKSGLPSDRFSAERTGGSVSTLTIQRTQQEDSAVYLCASSPRNEQFFGPGTRLTVL.

The chain employs TRBV11-2 and TRBJ1-1; 8 bases align to TRBD1. Germline V gene sequence: CDR1 SGHAT, CDR2 FQNNGV. The V segment lost 6 bases and the J segment 4 bases; nucleotides outside the gene matches: 7. This CDR3 contains 14 residues. The CDR3 DNA sequence: TGTGCCAGCAGGCCCCGACAGGGGAGCACTGAAGCTTTCTTT. The encoded protein is CASRPRQGSTEAFF.

V gene TRBV6-2 or TRBV6-3 combines with J gene TRBJ2-5, with 9 bases matching TRBD1. The CDR3 has 18 amino acids. V was pared by 4 bases and J by 3 bases, with 15 bases of the junction left unmatched. Germline loops: CDR1 MNHEY, CDR2 SVGEGT. The CDR3 bases are TGTGCCAGCAGTTTCCAGGGACAGGGATTTGCTATCGAAGAGACCCAGTACTTC. It codes for CASSFQGQGFAIEETQYF.

In DNA form, the CDR3 reads TGTGCCAGCAGCCAAGGGCTAAGGGCTCTCGCTACCGGGGAGCTGTTTTTT. This translates into CASSQGLRALATGELFF. The chain links TRBV3-1 (or the pseudogene TRBV3-2) to TRBJ2-2; no firm D call. This CDR3 region has 17 residues. Trimming took off 1 base at V and 5 bases at J, with 17 bases between the two ends. Germline values: CDR1 LGHDT, CDR2 YNNKEL (reference sequence).